This T cell receptor beta chain was profiled in a study of CD8+ T cells in alopecia areata. The wider study: Those patients who were treated received oral tofacitinib, which was given at 5 to 10 mg twice daily for moderate-to-severe alopecia areata.

Germline V gene lookup returns CDR1 SGDLS and CDR2 YYNGEE. This CDR3 region has 16 residues. Losses at the gene ends were 0 bases for V and 3 bases for J; bases not matched to a gene: 9. This clone was recorded a few times. The antigen is undetermined. Treatment denoted: oral pan-JAK inhibitor, 5-10 mg twice daily. Study-wide results and caveats: Expanded CD8+ clones among the top 100, and scalp clonality, were significantly decreased by tofacitinib.

Extraction of RNA preceded its reverse transcription into cDNA, which served as the sequencing template. Profiling relied on immunoSEQ multiplex PCR, and the TCRdb table lists in-frame clones only, not all of them. This sample has about 100,000 clones; around 40% occur once, and the top ten carry 15% to 20%. This TCR was sampled from a human donor with alopecia areata. The source was CD8+ T cells sorted from blood, collected at week 24, from a patient treated with tofacitinib. The chain has TRBV9 and TRBJ2-7; 7 bases align to TRBD1. The CDR3: CASSVEGAGTIYEQYF. The CDR3 nucleotides are TGTGCCAGCAGCGTAGAGGGGGCCGGGACCATCTACGAGCAGTACTTC.